Presented here are 7 T cell receptor beta chains from one specimen sequenced in a study of T cell responses to AZD1222 COVID-19 vaccine (dated by TCRdb to the early 2020s). Library preparation was by the immunoSEQ multiplex PCR assay. Here the immuneACCESS table is served through TCRdb, limited to in-frame sequences with V and J called. Missing clones are a known gap in these copies; in checked studies unresolved V genes cover under half, and the rest lacks a known reason. The sample has roughly 150,000 clones on record, about nine tenths of them singletons. Jointly, the top ten make up about 3.4% of the sample. Sample time point, as interpreted from the label and publication: baseline before first vaccination. The intended sense of this specimen's treatment or condition label: meningococcal conjugate vaccine given as trial control. The sample consisted of peripheral blood, taken on day 0 of MenACWY control vaccination. These receptor sequences come from an adult in good health.

The CDR3 DNA reads TGTGCCAGCAGCTCTGGGGGACGGGGCTACGAGCAGTACTTC. Amino acid sequence: CASSSGGRGYEQYF. The J gene is TRBJ2-7, the V gene TRBV7-2; perhaps D is TRBD1 or TRBD2 (5 bases each). The CDR3 consists of 14 residues. Deletions cut 4 bases from V and 3 bases from J, with 13 bases between. The germline gives CDR1 SGHTA, CDR2 FQGNSA.

This sequence joins TRBV27 and TRBJ2-1, with 8 bases lining up with TRBD2. The V segment lost 2 bases and the J segment 3 bases; nucleotides outside the gene matches: 12. The germline V gene encodes CDR1 MNHEY and CDR2 SMNVEV (reference sequence). This CDR3 comprises 18 residues. This chain's CDR3 is CASSLGILADPHYNEQFF. CDR3 DNA: TGTGCCAGCAGTTTAGGAATACTAGCGGACCCTCACTACAATGAGCAGTTCTTC.

This rearrangement joins TRBV7-6 to TRBJ2-7; 8 bases align to TRBD1. V was pared by 4 bases and J by 3 bases, with 14 bases of the junction left unmatched. CDR3 length: 17 amino acids. Germline V CDR1 and CDR2: SGHVS, FNYEAQ. The CDR3 loop reads CASSSGGTTTPRYEQYF. The CDR3 region has the DNA TGTGCCAGCAGCTCAGGGGGCACAACCACTCCCCGCTACGAGCAGTACTTC. Together with reference TRBV7-6 and TRBJ2-7, the CDR3 gives the full variable domain: GAGVSQSPRYKVTKRGQDVALRCDPISGHVSLYWYRQALGQGPEFLTYFNYEAQQDKSGLPNDRFSAERPEGSISTLTIQRTEQRDSAMYRCASSSGGTTTPRYEQYFGPGTRLTVT.

The genes are TRBV30 and TRBJ2-7; D perhaps matches TRBD1 (5 bases). The CDR3 extends over 15 amino acids. V was trimmed by 3 bases and J by 6 bases, leaving 21 bases between them. CDR1 GTSNPN and CDR2 SVGIG come from the germline V gene (reference sequence). DNA of the CDR3: TGTGCCTGGAGCGAAGGTGGGGCAGGGTTGTTCGAGCAGTACTTC. Amino acid sequence: CAWSEGGAGLFEQYF.

The chain has TRBV3-1 (or the pseudogene TRBV3-2) and TRBJ2-3, with D possibly TRBD2 on 5 matching bases. The CDR3 sequence is 16 residues long. Per the germline V gene, CDR1 is LGHDT and CDR2 is YNNKEL (reference sequence). Trimming pared 3 bases from V and 1 base from J, leaving 14 bases between. The CDR3 DNA is TGTGCCAGCAGCCATGGGAGAGAGTCACGCACAGATACGCAGTATTTT. Its protein product is CASSHGRESRTDTQYF.

V is TRBV28 and J is TRBJ2-7, with 9 bases fitting TRBD2. Per germline, CDR1 MDHEN and CDR2 SYDVKM. With V trimmed by 4 bases and J by 7 bases, 11 bases remained unmatched. This CDR3 contains 15 residues. CDR3 protein: CASSWDGGRAKEQYF. In DNA, the CDR3 is TGTGCCAGCAGTTGGGACGGCGGGAGGGCTAAAGAGCAGTACTTC.

The rearrangement joins TRBV6-5 to TRBJ1-6; D is uncertain. V was trimmed by 4 bases and J by 4 bases, leaving 11 bases between them. The CDR3 runs 15 residues. Germline values: CDR1 MNHEY, CDR2 SVGAGI. The CDR3 DNA reads as TGTGCCAGCAGTTTAGGCCAGAGATATAATTCACCCCTCCACTTT. As protein: CASSLGQRYNSPLHF.